Shown below are 9 T cell receptor beta chains from a single sample sequenced in a study of shared clonotypes between healthy human individuals (dated by TCRdb to about 2020). The library was obtained by the immunoSEQ multiplex PCR assay. TCRdb provides this immuneACCESS table in a form limited to in-frame rearrangements. Some clones are lacking; in checked studies, under half of them reflect an unresolved V gene, and why the rest are absent is not known. For this sample there are over a million clones; about 98.5% appear just once. The ten biggest clones cover 0.36% of the sample. The sequenced sample was naive CD4+ T cells sorted from blood. The cell subset or site label, as the study defines it: CD45RA+ positively selected. The source is a man younger than 45 in good health.

The gene calls are TRBV15 and TRBJ2-5, with 10 bases matching TRBD2. Germline V CDR1 and CDR2: LNHNV, YYDKDF (reference sequence). Trimming cost V 3 bases and J 1 base; bases outside gene matches: 5. There are 16 residues in the CDR3. The CDR3 is CATSRRWTSGQETQYF. The CDR3 DNA follows: TGTGCCACCAGCAGGAGATGGACTAGCGGCCAAGAGACCCAGTACTTC.

Here the CDR3 DNA reads TGTGCCAGCAGCGTAGAGTGGAGTTCCGACTACGAGCAGTACTTC. It codes for CASSVEWSSDYEQYF. The J gene is TRBJ2-7, the V gene TRBV9, with D hard to call. The CDR3 runs 15 residues. Germline-derived CDR1 and CDR2 are SGDLS and YYNGEE. V lost 0 bases and J 3 bases, leaving 13 bases between the germline ends.

V and J are TRBV6-5 and TRBJ2-1; no firm D call. Germline V gives CDR1 MNHEY, CDR2 SVGAGI. The CDR3 length is 15 residues. V was trimmed by 7 bases and J by 3 bases, leaving 16 bases between them. CDR3 residues: CASTSVGQFYNEQFF. In nucleotides, the CDR3 is TGTGCCAGCACCAGCGTCGGCCAGTTCTACAATGAGCAGTTCTTC.

The J gene is TRBJ2-3, the V gene TRBV5-1; D is possibly TRBD2 (6 bases). The CDR3 has 13 residues. Germline lookup yields CDR1 SGHRS and CDR2 YFSETQ. Trimming removed 4 bases from V and 10 bases from J, with 16 bases in between. CDR3 nucleotide sequence: TGCGCCAGCAGCCCTAACGCCGGGACTCCGCAGTATTTT. As protein: CASSPNAGTPQYF.

The V and J genes are TRBV9 and TRBJ2-3, with a tentative D call TRBD1 (6 bases). CDR3 size: 16 residues. Trimming took off 3 bases at V and 4 bases at J, with 18 bases between the two ends. Germline V gene lookup returns CDR1 SGDLS and CDR2 YYNGEE. CDR3 amino acids: CASSDRAGGGPDTQYF. The CDR3 region has the DNA TGTGCCAGCAGCGATCGTGCTGGGGGCGGCCCAGATACGCAGTATTTT.

J is TRBJ2-3 and V is TRBV9, with unresolved D. V was shortened by 0 bases and J by 5 bases, with 7 bases between the two germline ends. The CDR3 contains 13 residues. Germline CDR1 reads SGDLS; CDR2 reads YYNGEE. The CDR3 DNA reads as TGTGCCAGCAGCGTAGAGGGCCAAGATACGCAGTATTTT. It translates to CASSVEGQDTQYF.

The rearrangement uses TRBV10-3 and TRBJ2-7; 10 bases line up with TRBD2. The germline CDR1 and CDR2 sequences are ENHRY and SYGVKD. The length of the CDR3 is 16 residues. Trimming took 7 bases from V and 0 from J; bases not matched to a gene: 9. The CDR3 region is CAITESGRASSYEQYF. The CDR3 bases are TGTGCCATCACAGAGAGCGGGAGGGCCAGCTCCTACGAGCAGTACTTC.

The chain combines TRBV5-4 with TRBJ2-7; perhaps TRBD1 as D (6 bases). The CDR3 covers 12 residues. Germline CDR1 SGHNT, CDR2 YYREEE (reference sequence). The V end lost 3 bases, the J end lost 4 bases, and 8 bases lay between the germline ends. The CDR3 region is CASSYGQYEQYF. In DNA, the CDR3 is TGTGCCAGCAGCTACGGACAGTACGAGCAGTACTTC.

This rearrangement joins TRBV7-2 to TRBJ2-7; D gene unclear. In germline, CDR1 is SGHTA, CDR2 FQGNSA. The CDR3 loop spans 15 amino acids. V was trimmed by 1 base and J by 2 bases, leaving 12 bases between them. DNA for the CDR3: TGTGCCAGCAGCTTAGATTGGGCGTCTACCTACGAGCAGTACTTC. Protein: CASSLDWASTYEQYF.